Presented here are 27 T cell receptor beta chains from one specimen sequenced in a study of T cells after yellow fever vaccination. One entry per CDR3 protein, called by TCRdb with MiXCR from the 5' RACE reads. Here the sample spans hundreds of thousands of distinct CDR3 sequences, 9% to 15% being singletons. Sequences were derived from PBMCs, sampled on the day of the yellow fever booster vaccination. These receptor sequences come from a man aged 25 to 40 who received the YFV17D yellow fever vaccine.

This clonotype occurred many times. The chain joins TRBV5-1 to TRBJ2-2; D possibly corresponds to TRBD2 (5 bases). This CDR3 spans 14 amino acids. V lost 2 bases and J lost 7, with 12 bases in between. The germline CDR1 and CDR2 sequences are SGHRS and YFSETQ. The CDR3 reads CASSFGFRDGELFF. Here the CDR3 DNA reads TGCGCCAGCAGCTTCGGGTTTCGGGACGGGGAGCTGTTTTTT.

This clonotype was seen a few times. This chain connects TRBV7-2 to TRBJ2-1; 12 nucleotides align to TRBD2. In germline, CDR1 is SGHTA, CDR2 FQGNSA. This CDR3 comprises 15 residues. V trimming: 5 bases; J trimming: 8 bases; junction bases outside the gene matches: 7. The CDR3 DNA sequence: TGTGCCAGCAGCGAGACTAGCGGGAGAGCTTATGAGCAGTTCTTC. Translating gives CASSETSGRAYEQFF.

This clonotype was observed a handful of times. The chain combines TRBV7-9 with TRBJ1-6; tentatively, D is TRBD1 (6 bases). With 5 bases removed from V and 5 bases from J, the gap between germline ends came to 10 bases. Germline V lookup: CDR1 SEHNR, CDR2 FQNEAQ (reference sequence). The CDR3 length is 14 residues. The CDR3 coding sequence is TGTGCCAGCAGCCAGGGGCTTAATAATTCACCCCTCCACTTT. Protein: CASSQGLNNSPLHF.

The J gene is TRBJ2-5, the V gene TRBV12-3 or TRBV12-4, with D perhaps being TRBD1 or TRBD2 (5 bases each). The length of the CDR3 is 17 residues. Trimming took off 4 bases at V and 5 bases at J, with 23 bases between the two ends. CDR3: CASSSRYPGPNGETQYF. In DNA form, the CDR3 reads TGTGCCAGCAGTTCCCGCTACCCGGGACCCAACGGGGAGACCCAGTACTTC.

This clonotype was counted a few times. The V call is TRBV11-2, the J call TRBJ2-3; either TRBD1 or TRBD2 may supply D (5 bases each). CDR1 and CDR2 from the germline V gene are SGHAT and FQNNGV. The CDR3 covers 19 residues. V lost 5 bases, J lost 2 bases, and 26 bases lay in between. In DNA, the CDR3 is TGTGCCAGCAGCCTTCCCGGGACCCTCCACACTGCGTCCACAGATACGCAGTATTTT. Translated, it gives CASSLPGTLHTASTDTQYF.

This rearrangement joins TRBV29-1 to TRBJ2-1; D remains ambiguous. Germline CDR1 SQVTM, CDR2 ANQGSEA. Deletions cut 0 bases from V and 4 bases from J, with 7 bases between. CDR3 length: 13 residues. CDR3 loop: CSVEEENYNEQFF. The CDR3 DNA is TGCAGCGTTGAAGAAGAAAATTACAATGAGCAGTTCTTC.

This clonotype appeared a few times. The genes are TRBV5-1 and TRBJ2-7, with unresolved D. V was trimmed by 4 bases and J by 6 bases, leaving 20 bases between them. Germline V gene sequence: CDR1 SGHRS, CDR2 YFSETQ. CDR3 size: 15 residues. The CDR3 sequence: CASSEPTVRGGEQYF. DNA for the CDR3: TGCGCCAGCAGCGAACCGACGGTGCGCGGTGGCGAGCAGTACTTC.

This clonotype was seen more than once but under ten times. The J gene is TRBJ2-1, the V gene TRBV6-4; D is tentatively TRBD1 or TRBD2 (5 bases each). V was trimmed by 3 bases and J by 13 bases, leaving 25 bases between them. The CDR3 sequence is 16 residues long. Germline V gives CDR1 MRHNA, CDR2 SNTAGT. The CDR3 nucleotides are TGTGCCAGCAGTGATGCGTACACTAGGGGTGATGGGAAACAGTTCTTC. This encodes CASSDAYTRGDGKQFF.

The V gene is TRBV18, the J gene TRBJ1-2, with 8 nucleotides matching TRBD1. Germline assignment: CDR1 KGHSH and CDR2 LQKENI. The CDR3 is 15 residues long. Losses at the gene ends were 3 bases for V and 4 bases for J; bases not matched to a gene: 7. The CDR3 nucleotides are TGTGCCAGCTCACCGGACAGGGCCCGTGGCTATGGCTACACCTTC. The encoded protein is CASSPDRARGYGYTF.

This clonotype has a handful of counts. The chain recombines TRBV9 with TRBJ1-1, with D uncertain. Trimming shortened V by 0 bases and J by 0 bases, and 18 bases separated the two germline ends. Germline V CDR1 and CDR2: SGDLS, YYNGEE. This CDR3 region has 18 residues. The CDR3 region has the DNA TGTGCCAGCAGCGTAGGGTCCGGGAGAGGACGGTTGAACACTGAAGCTTTCTTT. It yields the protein CASSVGSGRGRLNTEAFF.

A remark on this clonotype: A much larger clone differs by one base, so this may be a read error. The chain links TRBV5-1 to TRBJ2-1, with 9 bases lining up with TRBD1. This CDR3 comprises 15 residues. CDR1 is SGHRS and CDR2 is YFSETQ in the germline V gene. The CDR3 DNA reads TGCGCCAGCAGCGGAGGACAGGGGCTCTACGATGAGCAGTTCTTC. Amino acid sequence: CASSGGQGLYDEQFF. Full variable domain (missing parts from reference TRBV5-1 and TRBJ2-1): KAGVTQTPRYLIKTRGQQVTLSCSPISGHRSVSWYQQTPGQGLQFLFEYFSETQRNKGNFPGRFSGRQFSNSRSEMNVSTLELGDSALYLCASSGGQGLYDEQFFGPGTRLTVL.

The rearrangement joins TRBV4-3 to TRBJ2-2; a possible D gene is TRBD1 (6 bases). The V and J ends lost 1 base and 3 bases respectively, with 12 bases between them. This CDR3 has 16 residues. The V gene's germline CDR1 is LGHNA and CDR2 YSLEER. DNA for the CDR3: TGCGCCAGCAGCCAAGGTTGGGGGCGCGACACCGGGGAGCTGTTTTTT. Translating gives CASSQGWGRDTGELFF.

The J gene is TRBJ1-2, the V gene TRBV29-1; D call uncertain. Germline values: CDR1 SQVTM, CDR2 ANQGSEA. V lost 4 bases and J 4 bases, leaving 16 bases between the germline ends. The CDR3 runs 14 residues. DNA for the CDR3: TGCAGCGTTGTAGGAGGAGGCCTCCTCTATGGCTACACCTTC. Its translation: CSVVGGGLLYGYTF.

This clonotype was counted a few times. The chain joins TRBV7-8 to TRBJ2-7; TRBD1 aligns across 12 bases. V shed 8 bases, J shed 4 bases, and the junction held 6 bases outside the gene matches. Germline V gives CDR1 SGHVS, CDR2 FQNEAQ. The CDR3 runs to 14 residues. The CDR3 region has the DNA TGTGCCAGCGGCCGGGACAGGGGGCGGTACGAGCAGTACTTC. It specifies CASGRDRGRYEQYF. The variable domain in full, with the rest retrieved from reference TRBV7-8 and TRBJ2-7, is GAGVSQSPRYKVAKRGQDVALRCDPISGHVSLFWYQQALGQGPEFLTYFQNEAQLDKSGLPSDRFFAERPEGSVSTLKIQRTQQEDSAVYLCASGRDRGRYEQYFGPGTRLTVT.

CDR3 sequence (DNA): TGCGCCAGCAGCCAGGGGTCAGAGGGAGAGACCCAGTACTTC. Translated, it gives CASSQGSEGETQYF. The rearrangement links TRBV5-1 to TRBJ2-5, with a weak D call TRBD1 (6 bases). The V gene lost 4 bases and the J gene lost 4 bases, with 14 bases spanning the gap. In germline, CDR1 is SGHRS, CDR2 YFSETQ. CDR3 length: 14 amino acids.

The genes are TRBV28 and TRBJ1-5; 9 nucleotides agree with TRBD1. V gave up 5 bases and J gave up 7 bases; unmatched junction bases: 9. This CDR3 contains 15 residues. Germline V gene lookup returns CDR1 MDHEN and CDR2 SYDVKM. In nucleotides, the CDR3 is TGTGCCAGCAGTCCCCGACAGGGGGGCAGCCAGCCCCAGCATTTT. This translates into CASSPRQGGSQPQHF.

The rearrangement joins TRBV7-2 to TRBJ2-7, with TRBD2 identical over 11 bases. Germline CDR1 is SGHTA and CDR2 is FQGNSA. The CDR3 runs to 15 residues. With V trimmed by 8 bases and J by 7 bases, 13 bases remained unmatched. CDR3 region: CASRLTPGLAVEQYF. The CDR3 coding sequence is TGTGCCAGCCGCCTAACACCGGGACTAGCGGTAGAGCAGTACTTC.

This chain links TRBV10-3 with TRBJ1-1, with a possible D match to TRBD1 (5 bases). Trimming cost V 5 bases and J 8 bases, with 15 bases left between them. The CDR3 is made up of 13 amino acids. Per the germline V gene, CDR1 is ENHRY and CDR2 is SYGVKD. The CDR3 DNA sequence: TGTGCCATCAGTCCTACGATTCGGGGGGAAGCTTTCTTT. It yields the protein CAISPTIRGEAFF.

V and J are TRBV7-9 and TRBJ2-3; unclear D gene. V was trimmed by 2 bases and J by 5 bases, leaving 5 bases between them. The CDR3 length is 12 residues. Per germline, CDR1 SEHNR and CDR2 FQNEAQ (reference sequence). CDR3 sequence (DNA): TGTGCCAGCAGCTTAATCGAAGATACGCAGTATTTT. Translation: CASSLIEDTQYF. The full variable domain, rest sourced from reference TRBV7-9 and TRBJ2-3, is DTGVSQNPRHKITKRGQNVTFRCDPISEHNRLYWYRQTLGQGPEFLTYFQNEAQLEKSRLLSDRFSAERPKGSFSTLEIQRTEQGDSAMYLCASSLIEDTQYFGPGTRLTVL.

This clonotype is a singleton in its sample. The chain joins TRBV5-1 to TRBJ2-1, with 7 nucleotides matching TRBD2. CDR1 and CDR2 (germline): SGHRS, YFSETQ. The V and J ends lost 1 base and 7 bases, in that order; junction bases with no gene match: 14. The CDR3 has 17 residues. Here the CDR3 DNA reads TGCGCCAGCAGCTTGTATATCTTGGCGGGAGCAGGGAATGAGCAGTTCTTC. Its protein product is CASSLYILAGAGNEQFF.

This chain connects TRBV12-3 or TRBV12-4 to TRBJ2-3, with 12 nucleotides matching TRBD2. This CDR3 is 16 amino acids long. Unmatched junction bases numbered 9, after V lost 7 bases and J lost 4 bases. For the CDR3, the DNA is TGTGCCAGCACATGGACTAGCGGGACGGTGGCAGATACGCAGTATTTT. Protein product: CASTWTSGTVADTQYF.

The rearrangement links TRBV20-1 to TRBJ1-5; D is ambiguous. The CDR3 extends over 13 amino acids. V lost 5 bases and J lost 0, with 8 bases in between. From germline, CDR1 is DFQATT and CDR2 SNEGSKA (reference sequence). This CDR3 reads CSAFTDSNQPQHF. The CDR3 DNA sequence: TGCAGTGCTTTTACTGATAGCAATCAGCCCCAGCATTTT.

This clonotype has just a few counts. CDR3 nucleotide sequence: TGTGCCAGCAGACCTGGGGGGTACCCGCGGGGCAATGAGCAGTTCTTC. Amino acids: CASRPGGYPRGNEQFF. The rearrangement links TRBV7-8 to TRBJ2-1, with TRBD2 as a possible D gene (6 bases). The CDR3 totals 16 residues. Germline V gene lookup returns CDR1 SGHVS and CDR2 FQNEAQ. Trimming stripped 6 bases from V and 6 bases from J, with 21 bases between.

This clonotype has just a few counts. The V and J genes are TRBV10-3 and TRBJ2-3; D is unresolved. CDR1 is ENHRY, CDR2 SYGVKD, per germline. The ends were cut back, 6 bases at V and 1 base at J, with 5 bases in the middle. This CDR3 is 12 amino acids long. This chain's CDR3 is CAISGGTDTQYF. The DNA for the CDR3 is TGTGCCATCAGCGGAGGCACAGATACGCAGTATTTT.

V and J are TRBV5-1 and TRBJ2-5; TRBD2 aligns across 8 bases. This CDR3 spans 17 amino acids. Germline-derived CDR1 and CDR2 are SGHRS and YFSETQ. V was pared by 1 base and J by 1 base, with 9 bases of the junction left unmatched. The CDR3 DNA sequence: TGCGCCAGCAGCTTGAACCCAGCGGGAGCAAGCCAAGAGACCCAGTACTTC. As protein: CASSLNPAGASQETQYF.

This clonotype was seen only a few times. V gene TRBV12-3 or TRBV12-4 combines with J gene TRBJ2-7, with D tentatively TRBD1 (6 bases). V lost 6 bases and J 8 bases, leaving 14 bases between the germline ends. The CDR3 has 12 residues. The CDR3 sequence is CASSPQGAKQYF. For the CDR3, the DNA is TGTGCCAGCAGCCCACAGGGTGCCAAGCAGTACTTC.

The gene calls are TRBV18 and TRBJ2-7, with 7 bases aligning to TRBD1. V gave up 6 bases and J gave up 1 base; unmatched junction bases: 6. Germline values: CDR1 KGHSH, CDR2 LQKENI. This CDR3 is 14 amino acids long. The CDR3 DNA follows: TGTGCCAGCTCCGAAACAGGGGTGTCCTACGAGCAGTACTTC. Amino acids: CASSETGVSYEQYF.